This TCR beta chain was observed in a study of T cells expressing NK-cell markers. As for the study in general: All TCR beta repertoires analysed originated from sorted CD3+CD56+NKG2C+, CD3+CD56+NKG2C- and CD3+CD56-NKG2C+ T cells. There were seven HCMV-seropositive donors and one seronegative donor among the eight sequenced.

TCRdb re-called the 5' RACE reads and shows each CDR3 protein once, DNA omitted. The record lists about 460,000 distinct CDR3 sequences, of which the ten most abundant hold more than 1.4%. This CDR3 contains 15 residues. Germline CDR1 and CDR2: SQVTM and ANQGSEA. Material for sequencing was blood T cells: a sorted CD56 or NKG2C T cell subset, CD4+ or CD8+ T cells, or bulk PBMC T cells (not recorded which). This chain uses TRBV29-1 with TRBJ2-4. The receptor's source is a woman in her forties or fifties in good health. The CDR3 sequence: CSVVDNLLAKNIQYF.